This is a list of T cell receptor beta chains from one sample in a study of vaccination and CD4 T cells after COVID-19. Their antigen targets remain unknown. TCRdb re-called the PCR reads through MiXCR, storing one row per CDR3 protein. The sample contains 15,000 to 20,000 distinct CDR3 sequences, 54% of which appear only once. What was sequenced was CD4+ T cells from blood, cultured in vitro. The receptor source for this set is a human donor who had recovered from COVID-19. The CDR3 runs from the conserved cysteine through the conserved F or W. Each record gives: J gene, D gene, V gene, clone size, CDR3 protein, CDR3 DNA. The D gene is left open where the match is weak. Size is omitted from some rows. Given values are once, few, many or a class for expanded clones.

J: TRBJ1-2
D: -
V: TRBV19
size: -
CDR3: CASTTPPVGYTF
DNA: TGTGCCAGTACCACACCCCCCGTAGGCTACACCTTC

J: TRBJ2-2
D: -
V: TRBV7-2
size: -
CDR3: CASSSTGNIGELFF
DNA: TGTGCCAGCAGCTCCACAGGGAATATCGGGGAGCTGTTTTTT

J: TRBJ2-7
D: TRBD2
V: TRBV27
size: few
CDR3: CASSSVTSGYEQYF
DNA: TGTGCCAGCAGTTCTGTGACTAGCGGATACGAGCAGTACTTC

J: TRBJ1-1
D: -
V: TRBV12-3/TRBV12-4
size: few
CDR3: CASSPPGGRNTEAFF
DNA: TGTGCCAGCAGCCCACCGGGGGGACGGAACACTGAAGCTTTCTTT

J: TRBJ2-5
D: -
V: TRBV6-5
size: -
CDR3: CASSYLSRSQETQYF
DNA: TGTGCCAGCAGTTACCTCTCCCGGAGTCAAGAGACCCAGTACTTC

J: TRBJ1-1
D: TRBD1
V: TRBV6-1
size: -
CDR3: CASSVDRGWATEAFF
DNA: TGTGCCAGCAGCGTCGACAGGGGATGGGCCACTGAAGCTTTCTTT

J: TRBJ2-3
D: -
V: TRBV12-3/TRBV12-4
size: -
CDR3: CASSSRSDTQYF
DNA: TGTGCCAGCAGCTCCAGATCAGATACGCAGTATTTT

J: TRBJ2-1
D: TRBD2
V: TRBV18
size: -
CDR3: CASSPPLAGGSEQFF
DNA: TGTGCCAGCTCACCACCGCTAGCGGGGGGTAGCGAGCAGTTCTTC

J: TRBJ2-7
D: -
V: TRBV4-2
size: -
CDR3: CASSQGGTGYEQYF
DNA: TGTGCCAGCAGCCAAGGAGGAACAGGCTACGAGCAGTACTTC

J: TRBJ1-1
D: TRBD1
V: TRBV27
size: -
CDR3: CASRRTGLNTEAFF
DNA: TGTGCCAGCCGTCGGACAGGGCTAAACACTGAAGCTTTCTTT

J: TRBJ1-2
D: -
V: TRBV20-1
size: few
CDR3: CSAREGFYGYTF
DNA: TGCAGTGCTAGAGAGGGATTCTATGGCTACACCTTC